Below, 26 T cell receptor beta chains from the same sample are listed, as sequenced in a study. TCRdb re-called the 5' RACE reads through MiXCR, storing one row per CDR3 protein. The repertoire consists of 50,000 to 80,000 distinct CDR3 sequences, with about 20% occurring once and the leading ten covering more than 2.5%. Input material: memory CD4+ T cells sorted from a lymph node. Subset noted: memory CD4+ T cells, CD4+CD45RO+CD25-. Every receptor here comes from a female donor with breast cancer.

This clonotype was recorded many times. The chain has TRBV24-1 and TRBJ2-7, with 10 nucleotides matching TRBD1. The CDR3 loop spans 15 amino acids. The V gene end was trimmed by 3 bases and the J gene end by 3 bases; junction bases not matched to a gene: 4. Per germline, CDR1 KGHDR and CDR2 SFDVKD. CDR3 protein: CATSDARTGGYEQYF. The CDR3 DNA is TGTGCCACCAGTGATGCCCGGACAGGGGGCTACGAGCAGTACTTC.

The CDR3 spells CAWSVGQGNQPQHF. In DNA form, the CDR3 reads TGTGCCTGGAGTGTCGGACAGGGCAATCAGCCCCAGCATTTT. The chain joins TRBV30 to TRBJ1-5; the match to TRBD1 covers 7 bases. The CDR3 totals 14 residues. J was trimmed by 2 bases and V by 0 bases; bases with no gene match: 1. The germline gives CDR1 GTSNPN, CDR2 SVGIG (reference sequence).

This chain joins TRBV20-1 and TRBJ2-1, with 7 bases identical to TRBD2. This CDR3 is 14 amino acids long. With V trimmed by 0 bases and J by 10 bases, 9 bases remained unmatched. Germline values: CDR1 DFQATT, CDR2 SNEGSKA (reference sequence). CDR3 DNA sequence: TGCAGTGCTAGAGATCATACCAGCGGGGACGAGCAGTTCTTC. This codes for CSARDHTSGDEQFF.

V gene TRBV21-1 combines with J gene TRBJ1-5. TRBV21-1 is deemed a pseudogene. CDR3 length: 15 residues. The CDR3 sequence: CASSNRSRTHQPQHF. CDR3 in DNA: TGTGCCAGCAGCAATAGGTCCAGGACCCATCAGCCCCAGCATTTT.

This chain links TRBV5-1 with TRBJ2-7; 8 nucleotides line up with TRBD2. The CDR3 is 15 amino acids. V gave up 4 bases and J gave up 5 bases; unmatched junction bases: 11. CDR1 is SGHRS, CDR2 YFSETQ, per germline. The CDR3 spells CASSQRETAWDEQYF. The DNA for the CDR3 is TGCGCCAGCAGCCAGCGGGAGACCGCGTGGGACGAGCAGTACTTC.

Concerning this clonotype itself: The CDR3 does not close with the conserved phenylalanine or tryptophan, likely indicating a read error. V is TRBV6-6 and J is TRBJ2-5; tentative D call: TRBD1 (5 bases). This CDR3 region has 15 residues. Germline values: CDR1 MNHNY, CDR2 SVGAGI (reference sequence). The V gene lost 5 bases and the J gene lost 2 bases, with 15 bases spanning the gap. Here the CDR3 reads CASSEVQGKQETQYS. CDR3 bases: TGTGCCAGCAGTGAGGTTCAGGGCAAACAAGAGACCCAGTACTCC.

J is TRBJ2-7 and V is TRBV10-2; D unclear. V was cut by 8 bases and J by 5 bases, with 4 bases left in between. Germline V lookup: CDR1 WSHSY, CDR2 SAAADI. The CDR3 has 9 residues. The CDR3 region is CASVDEQYF. The CDR3 nucleotides read TGCGCCAGCGTCGACGAGCAGTACTTC.

This clonotype was detected a few times. V usage is TRBV2 and J usage is TRBJ2-3; 12 bases map to TRBD1. Germline V gives CDR1 SNHLY, CDR2 FYNNEI. The CDR3 is 14 residues long. After removal of 7 bases from V and 6 bases from J, the junction contained 5 bases not matched to a gene. The CDR3 reads CASIVGQGADTQYF. The CDR3, as DNA: TGTGCCAGCATAGTGGGACAGGGGGCCGATACGCAGTATTTT.

This clonotype was observed at least ten times. As DNA, the CDR3 is TGCAGTGCTAGGGGTCCGGGACAGGGGTATCAGCCCCAGCATTTT. Translation gives CSARGPGQGYQPQHF. This sequence joins TRBV20-1 and TRBJ1-5, with 10 positions matching TRBD1. Germline loops: CDR1 DFQATT, CDR2 SNEGSKA (reference sequence). This CDR3 has 15 residues. The ends lost 3 bases at V and 5 bases at J; junction bases unmatched: 7.

The chain uses TRBV27 and TRBJ2-1; D gene unclear. CDR1 and CDR2 from the germline V gene are MNHEY and SMNVEV (reference sequence). The length of the CDR3 is 16 residues. Trimming removed 2 bases from V and 8 bases from J, with 19 bases in between. The CDR3 loop reads CASSLPPTVGGDEQFF. The CDR3 nucleotides read TGTGCCAGCAGTTTACCCCCCACAGTCGGCGGCGATGAGCAGTTCTTC.

The chain carries TRBV7-9 and TRBJ2-7, with D uncertain. This CDR3 spans 11 amino acids. Trimming shortened V by 6 bases and J by 7 bases, and 10 bases separated the two germline ends. Germline V CDR1 and CDR2: SEHNR, FQNEAQ (reference sequence). The CDR3 DNA is TGTGCCAGCAGTCAGAGCCAGGAGCAGTACTTC. Its translation is CASSQSQEQYF.

This clonotype was picked up a small number of times. The rearrangement links TRBV20-1 to TRBJ1-5, with D maybe TRBD1 (5 bases). Germline lookup yields CDR1 DFQATT and CDR2 SNEGSKA (reference sequence). V was clipped by 4 bases and J by 0 bases, with 10 bases between them. The CDR3 runs to 14 residues. CDR3 sequence: CSAKQDNSNQPQHF. The CDR3 nucleotides read TGCAGTGCTAAGCAGGACAATAGCAATCAGCCCCAGCATTTT.

This clonotype came up many times. J is TRBJ2-2 and V is TRBV28; D remains unclear. This CDR3 spans 14 amino acids. Germline V gene lookup returns CDR1 MDHEN and CDR2 SYDVKM. V was shortened by 7 bases and J by 5 bases, with 14 bases between the two germline ends. CDR3 bases: TGTGCCAGCACCCTGGAGTTGAGGACCGGGGAGCTGTTTTTT. This sequence encodes CASTLELRTGELFF. The full variable domain, rest sourced from reference TRBV28 and TRBJ2-2, is DVKVTQSSRYLVKRTGEKVFLECVQDMDHENMFWYRQDPGLGLRLIYFSYDVKMKEKGDIPEGYSVSREKKERFSLILESASTNQTSMYLCASTLELRTGELFFGEGSRLTVL.

A note on this clonotype: It may be a read error: a sequence one base away is much more abundant. The V and J genes are TRBV28 and TRBJ2-1, with TRBD2 matching 8 bases. The CDR3 runs to 15 residues. The V gene's germline CDR1 is MDHEN and CDR2 SYDVKM. This CDR3 is CASSLPSGSYNEQLF. The DNA of the CDR3 is TGTGCCAGCAGTTTACCTAGCGGGTCCTACAATGAGCAGCTCTTC.

The chain links TRBV20-1 to TRBJ2-1, with D hard to call. The germline CDR1 and CDR2 sequences are DFQATT and SNEGSKA (reference sequence). CDR3 length equals 14 residues. The germline V and J ends were trimmed by 5 bases and 0 bases, with 11 bases remaining between them. CDR3 residues: CSAHSQSSYNEQFF. In DNA, the CDR3 is TGCAGTGCTCATTCGCAGAGCTCCTACAATGAGCAGTTCTTC.

The table lists this clonotype with many counts. The rearrangement joins TRBV7-2 to TRBJ2-3; a possible D gene is TRBD1 (6 bases). There are 15 residues in the CDR3. The germline V gene encodes CDR1 SGHTA and CDR2 FQGNSA. V was shortened by 5 bases and J by 10 bases, with 22 bases between the two germline ends. The CDR3 is CASSIDRHGGTAQYF. DNA for the CDR3: TGTGCCAGCAGCATCGACAGACATGGGGGCACCGCGCAGTATTTT.

This clonotype occurred a few times. CDR3 nucleotide sequence: TGTGCCAGCAAACTCAGGGTCGGTACTTCACCCCTCCACTTT. It specifies CASKLRVGTSPLHF. The chain is built from TRBV28 and TRBJ1-6; TRBD1 is a possible D gene (5 bases). CDR3 size: 14 residues. Germline assignment: CDR1 MDHEN and CDR2 SYDVKM. Trimming left V 7 bases short and J 9 bases short, with 16 bases between.

This clonotype was seen a few times. The chain links TRBV6-1 to TRBJ1-5, with D unclear. Germline V gene data show CDR1 as MNHNS and CDR2 as SASEGT. The CDR3 sequence is 11 residues long. Trimming pared 2 bases from V and 9 bases from J, leaving 5 bases between. CDR3 protein: CASSELPPQHF. The DNA for the CDR3 is TGTGCCAGCAGTGAACTACCGCCCCAGCATTTT.

The chain joins TRBV14 to TRBJ2-1; 14 bases map to TRBD2. Trimming at V came to 2 bases and at J to 7 bases, leaving 4 bases not matched to a gene. CDR3 length: 16 residues. Germline V gene lookup returns CDR1 SGHDN and CDR2 FVKESK. The CDR3 region is CASSQLGLAGVNEQFF. The CDR3 DNA reads as TGTGCCAGCAGCCAATTGGGACTAGCGGGAGTTAATGAGCAGTTCTTC.

On this clonotype: At one boundary the junction diverges from the germline segment, which might be a read error. V gene TRBV7-6 combines with J gene TRBJ2-5; no clear D. Germline-derived CDR1 and CDR2 are SGHVS and FNYEAQ. CDR3 size: 15 residues. The CDR3 protein is CASSPRRTFQETRYF. The CDR3 nucleotides read TGTGCCAGCAGCCCCCGACGGACCTTCCAAGAGACCCGGTACTTC.

This clonotype occurred many times. The chain has TRBV6-2 or TRBV6-3 and TRBJ2-1; the D gene is possibly TRBD2 (6 bases). Trimming pared 7 bases from V and 0 bases from J, leaving 16 bases between. Germline V CDR1 and CDR2: MNHEY, SVGEGT. The CDR3 is 16 residues long. CDR3 DNA sequence: TGTGCCAGCACCGCTTTGGCGGGAATCTCCTACAATGAGCAGTTCTTC. It codes for CASTALAGISYNEQFF.

The V and J genes are TRBV7-2 and TRBJ1-1, with a weak D call TRBD1 (6 bases). Germline CDR1 reads SGHTA; CDR2 reads FQGNSA. Trimming removed 5 bases at V and 7 bases at J, with 11 bases between. There are 12 residues in the CDR3. This CDR3 reads CASSQGQLEAFF. The CDR3 DNA sequence: TGTGCCAGCAGCCAAGGACAGCTTGAAGCTTTCTTT. Combining the CDR3 with reference TRBV7-2 and TRBJ1-1 gives the whole variable domain GAGVSQSPSNKVTEKGKDVELRCDPISGHTALYWYRQSLGQGLEFLIYFQGNSAPDKSGLPSDRFSAERTGGSVSTLTIQRTQQEDSAVYLCASSQGQLEAFFGQGTRLTVV.

This clonotype has ten or more counts. The chain recombines TRBV4-3 with TRBJ1-2, with D possibly TRBD1 on 5 matching bases. Trimming took 4 bases from V and 5 from J, leaving 14 bases between them. This CDR3 has 14 residues. CDR1 LGHNA and CDR2 YSLEER come from the germline V gene. This chain's CDR3 is CASSPGQGGYGYTF. DNA for the CDR3: TGCGCCAGCAGCCCCGGTCAGGGAGGGTATGGCTACACCTTC.

The chain employs TRBV6-1 and TRBJ2-7; 8 nucleotides agree with TRBD2. CDR1 MNHNS and CDR2 SASEGT come from the germline V gene. This CDR3 is 15 amino acids long. The V segment lost 6 bases and the J segment 4 bases; nucleotides outside the gene matches: 11. The DNA of the CDR3 is TGTGCCAGCAGGAAGACTAGCGTTGGGAGGTACGAGCAGTACTTC. Its translation is CASRKTSVGRYEQYF.

Concerning this clonotype: One end of the junction fails to match germline, which may point to a read error. The chain couples TRBV7-6 to TRBJ2-2; D is perhaps TRBD2 (5 bases). The CDR3 is 16 amino acids. Germline V lookup: CDR1 SGHVS, CDR2 FNYEAQ. The CDR3 loop reads CASTLGPTRGSGEQFF. CDR3 bases: TGTGCCAGCACCCTAGGCCCAACGCGCGGGTCCGGGGAGCAGTTTTTT.

The chain couples TRBV2 to TRBJ2-7; D possibly uses TRBD1 or TRBD2 (5 bases each). V was pared by 4 bases and J by 9 bases, with 16 bases between. The CDR3 length is 13 residues. Germline CDR1 SNHLY, CDR2 FYNNEI. CDR3 DNA sequence: TGTGCCAGCAGTGCAGGGCTCGACGAGGGGCAGTACTTC. Protein sequence: CASSAGLDEGQYF.